This record looks at one TCR beta chain sequence and its context. The entry originates in a study of blood T cell repertoires in COVID-19. For the study at large: The United States, Italy and Spain were the sources of the acute and convalescent COVID-19 samples. Sources were T cells, B-cell-depleted T cells, or PBMCs; the material itself was cDNA or gDNA.

The CDR3 contains 12 residues. V dropped 6 bases and J dropped 5 bases, with 10 bases sitting between them. Clones were read by immunoSEQ multiplex PCR, and TCRdb kept only the in-frame ones, dropping some. The table lists tens of thousands of clones, about 87% of them singletons. Sequenced material: peripheral blood. The rearrangement uses TRBV12-3 or TRBV12-4 and TRBJ1-2, with D perhaps TRBD1 (5 bases). The receptor was isolated from a man between 60 and 70 years old with active COVID-19. The CDR3: CASSPGDYGYTF. CDR3 coding DNA: TGTGCCAGCAGCCCGGGGGATTATGGCTACACCTTC.